This record covers a single TCR beta chain. This entry comes from a study of cytomegalovirus exposure and HLA in healthy donors. A multiplex PCR was run with 60 Vbeta primers and 13 Jbeta primers. Sequenced by immunoSEQ multiplex PCR; TCRdb stores in-frame clones only, minus some. The sample includes around 170,000 clones, 82% of them seen just once. The CDR3 is 14 amino acids. CDR1 and CDR2 from the germline V gene are MGHDK and SYGVNS. V was cut by 8 bases and J by 1 base, with 12 bases left in between. The sequenced sample was PBMCs. The clonotype comes from a woman younger than 35 in good health and CMV-seronegative. V and J are TRBV25-1 and TRBJ2-1; weak D call: TRBD2 (6 bases). The CDR3: CASETSPSYNEQFF. CDR3 nucleotides: TGTGCCAGCGAAACTAGCCCTTCCTACAATGAGCAGTTCTTC.